The text below deals with one T cell receptor (beta chain). What it binds is not known. In the PCR, 60 Vbeta and 13 Jbeta primers were used. Produced via immunoSEQ multiplex PCR; TCRdb's table is partial and in-frame only. The table has fewer than 55,000 clones, about 70% seen once. The sample comes from a study of cytomegalovirus exposure and HLA in healthy donors. Study-wide findings and caveats: The dataset shows that most TCR sequences were rare, while some public TCRs occurred in many donors. CMV antigen specificity was confirmed in vitro for a few CMV-associated chains.

The TCR sequence derives from a woman between 50 and 59 years old in good health and CMV-seropositive. Sequencing input: PBMCs.

Here the CDR3 reads CASSPTPGQQETQYF. DNA for the CDR3: TGTGCCAGCAGCCCGACCCCGGGACAGCAAGAGACCCAGTACTTC. The V gene is TRBV7-3, the J gene TRBJ2-5, with 7 bases aligning to TRBD1. The CDR3 is 15 residues long. The V gene's germline CDR1 is SGHTA and CDR2 FQGTGA. After removal of 5 bases from V and 2 bases from J, the junction contained 8 bases not matched to a gene.